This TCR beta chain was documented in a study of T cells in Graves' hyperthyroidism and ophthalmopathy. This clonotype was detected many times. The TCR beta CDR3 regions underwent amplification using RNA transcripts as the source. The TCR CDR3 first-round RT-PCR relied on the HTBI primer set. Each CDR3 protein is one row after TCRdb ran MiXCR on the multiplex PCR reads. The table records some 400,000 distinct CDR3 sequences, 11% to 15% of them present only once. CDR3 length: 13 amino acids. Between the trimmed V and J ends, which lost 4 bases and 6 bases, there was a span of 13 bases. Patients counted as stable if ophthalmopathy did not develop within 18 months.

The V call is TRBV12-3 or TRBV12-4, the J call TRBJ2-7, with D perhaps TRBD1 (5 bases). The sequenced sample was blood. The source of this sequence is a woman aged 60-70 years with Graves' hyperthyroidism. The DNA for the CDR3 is TGTGCCAGCAGTTCACAGGCGAGTGGCGAGCAGTACTTC. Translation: CASSSQASGEQYF.